Below are 7 T cell receptor beta chains sequenced from a single sample in a study of technical replicates of blood from a handful of donors. Some clones are missing from TCRdb's copy, which holds only in-frame ones; the method was immunoSEQ multiplex PCR. The profile shows tens of thousands of clones, approximately 90% of them singletons. The sequenced sample was PBMCs. The source is a human donor in good health. Some clones in this sample may be carry-over from other donors' samples.

The chain couples TRBV4-2 to TRBJ2-7; tentative D call: TRBD1 (6 bases). Germline CDR1 reads LGHNA; CDR2 reads YNFKEQ. The V end was cut by 7 bases, the J end by 5 bases, with 21 bases between. The CDR3 is 15 amino acids. The CDR3 here is CASTRRFGQFHEQYF. The CDR3 DNA reads TGTGCCAGCACCCGTAGGTTCGGACAGTTCCACGAGCAGTACTTC.

The CDR3 DNA reads TGTGCCAGCTTTCGAGGTCGGGAAACTGAAGCTTTCTTT. Its protein is CASFRGRETEAFF. V and J are TRBV6-1 and TRBJ1-1; no reliable D call. The CDR3 sequence is 13 residues long. Trimming stripped 8 bases from V and 5 bases from J, with 15 bases between. Germline V gene data show CDR1 as MNHNS and CDR2 as SASEGT.

This chain joins TRBV27 and TRBJ1-5; 7 bases line up with TRBD1. Germline assignment: CDR1 MNHEY and CDR2 SMNVEV (reference sequence). CDR3 size: 18 residues. The V segment lost 3 bases and the J segment 1 base; nucleotides outside the gene matches: 12. Here the CDR3 DNA reads TGTGCCAGCAGTTTCCGCGGGACAGCGGCTGCGAGCAATCAGCCCCAGCATTTT. Its protein is CASSFRGTAAASNQPQHF.

This rearrangement joins TRBV5-1 to TRBJ2-7; D is perhaps TRBD1 (6 bases). V shed 4 bases and J shed 5 bases, with 16 bases lying between them. This CDR3 contains 14 residues. Germline assignment: CDR1 SGHRS and CDR2 YFSETQ. Written as DNA, the CDR3 is TGCGCCAGCAGCATGGGACAATTCAACGACGAGCAGTACTTC. Protein product: CASSMGQFNDEQYF.

The CDR3 sequence: CAISPGQTYEQYF. In DNA, the CDR3 is TGTGCCATCAGTCCGGGACAGACCTACGAGCAGTACTTC. The chain links TRBV10-3 to TRBJ2-7; 7 nucleotides align to TRBD1. The CDR3 consists of 13 residues. J lost 2 bases, V lost 5 bases, and 3 bases had no gene match. The germline gives CDR1 ENHRY, CDR2 SYGVKD.

This clone showed up just once. V gene TRBV19 combines with J gene TRBJ2-7; unclear D gene. Germline assignment: CDR1 LNHDA and CDR2 SQIVND (reference sequence). CDR3 length: 13 residues. The germline V and J ends were trimmed by 7 bases and 1 base, with 11 bases remaining between them. This CDR3 is CASNAGRSYEQYF. The CDR3 DNA reads TGTGCCAGTAACGCAGGCAGATCCTACGAGCAGTACTTC.

Regarding this clone: At one end the junction does not follow the germline gene, possibly because of a read error. The rearrangement links TRBV5-4 to TRBJ2-1, with 7 bases identical to TRBD2. The V gene's germline CDR1 is SGHNT and CDR2 YYREEE (reference sequence). The CDR3 spans 15 residues. The CDR3 region is CASTLGRESGNEQFF. In DNA form, the CDR3 reads TGTGCCAGCACCTTGGGGCGGGAGAGTGGAAATGAGCAGTTCTTC.